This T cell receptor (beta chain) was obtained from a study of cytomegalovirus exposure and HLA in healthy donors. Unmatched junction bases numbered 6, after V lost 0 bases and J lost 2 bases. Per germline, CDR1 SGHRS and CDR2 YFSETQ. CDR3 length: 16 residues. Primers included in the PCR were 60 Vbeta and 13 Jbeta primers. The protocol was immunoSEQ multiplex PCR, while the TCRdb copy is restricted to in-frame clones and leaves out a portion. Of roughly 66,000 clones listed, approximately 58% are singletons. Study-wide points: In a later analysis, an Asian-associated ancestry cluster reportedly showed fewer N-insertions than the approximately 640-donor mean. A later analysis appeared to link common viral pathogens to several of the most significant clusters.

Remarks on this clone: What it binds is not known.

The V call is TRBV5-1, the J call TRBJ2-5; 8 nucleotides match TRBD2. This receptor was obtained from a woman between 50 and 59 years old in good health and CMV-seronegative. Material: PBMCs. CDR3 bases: TGCGCCAGCAGCTTGGCCGGGGGGGGAGGGCAAGAGACCCAGTACTTC. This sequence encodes CASSLAGGGGQETQYF. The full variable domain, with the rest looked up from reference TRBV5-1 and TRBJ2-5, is KAGVTQTPRYLIKTRGQQVTLSCSPISGHRSVSWYQQTPGQGLQFLFEYFSETQRNKGNFPGRFSGRQFSNSRSEMNVSTLELGDSALYLCASSLAGGGGQETQYFGPGTRLLVL.